A single TCR beta chain is shown here with its context. No antigen is known for it. The assay, immunoSEQ v3.0, was run at survey level. Some clones are missing from TCRdb's copy, which holds only in-frame ones; the method was immunoSEQ multiplex PCR. The sample carries 20,000 or so clones, 81% recorded once. CDR1 SNHLY and CDR2 FYNNEI come from the germline V gene. The CDR3 is made up of 17 amino acids. V dropped 4 bases and J dropped 5 bases, with 24 bases sitting between them. At minimum, one pre-ART and two post-ART PBMC samples were obtained from each donor. The study used samples holding 1-10 million cryopreserved PBMC before DNA extraction. This sample was taken from a study of long-term antiretroviral therapy in people with HIV. Overall study findings and caveats: Comparison with controls showed narrower CDR3 length ranges in HIV repertoires. Blood obtained between about 2004 and 2017 may reflect older ART regimens.

The sequenced sample was unsorted PBMCs, obtained 0.1 years before starting antiretroviral therapy. This TCR came from a man in his forties with HIV. This sequence joins TRBV2 and TRBJ2-7; tentatively, D is TRBD1 or TRBD2 (5 bases each). The CDR3 protein is CASSGWVGRDAGDEQYF. CDR3 nucleotide sequence: TGTGCCAGCAGTGGATGGGTGGGTAGGGACGCCGGGGACGAGCAGTACTTC.